This TCR beta chain was identified in a study of blood T cell repertoires in COVID-19. V shed 3 bases and J 3 bases; nucleotides not matched to a gene: 7. Per germline, CDR1 SGHTA and CDR2 FQGNSA. This CDR3 spans 15 amino acids. Sequencing used immunoSEQ multiplex PCR; TCRdb keeps in-frame clones, though not all of them. The sample yields about 140,000 clones, about 90% seen once. This clone turned up a few times. The chain links TRBV7-2 to TRBJ2-7; 8 bases map to TRBD1. The TCR sequence derives from a woman of 80 years or more with acute or convalescent COVID-19. The sequenced material came from peripheral blood. In DNA, the CDR3 is TGTGCCAGCAGCTTTCAGTTAGGACAGGGCTACGAGCAGTACTTC. Translating gives CASSFQLGQGYEQYF.